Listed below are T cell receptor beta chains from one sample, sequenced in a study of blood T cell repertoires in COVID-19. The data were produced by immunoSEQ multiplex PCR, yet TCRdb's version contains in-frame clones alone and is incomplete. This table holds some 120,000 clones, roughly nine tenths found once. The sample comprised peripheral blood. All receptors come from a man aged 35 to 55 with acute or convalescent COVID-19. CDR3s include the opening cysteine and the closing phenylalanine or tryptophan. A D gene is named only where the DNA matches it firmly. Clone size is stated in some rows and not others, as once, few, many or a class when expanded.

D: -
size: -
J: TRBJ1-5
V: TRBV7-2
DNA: TGTGCCAGCAGCCTATTAGGACAAAATCAGCCCCAGCATTTT
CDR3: CASSLLGQNQPQHF

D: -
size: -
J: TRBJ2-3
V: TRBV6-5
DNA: TGTGCCAGCAGTTACTCGAGGTCTCCTTATACGCAGTATTTT
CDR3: CASSYSRSPYTQYF

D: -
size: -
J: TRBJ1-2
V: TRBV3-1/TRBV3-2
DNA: TGTGCCAGCAGCCAAGGGTCGGGGATCGGCTACACCTTC
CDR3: CASSQGSGIGYTF

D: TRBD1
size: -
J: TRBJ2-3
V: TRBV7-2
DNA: TGTGCCAGCAGAAGGAACCCAGGGGGCGTCACAGATACGCAGTATTTT
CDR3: CASRRNPGGVTDTQYF

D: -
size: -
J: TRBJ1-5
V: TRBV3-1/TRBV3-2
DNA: TGTGCCAGCAGCCAAGGAGTCGGGAGCAATCAGCCCCAGCATTTT
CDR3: CASSQGVGSNQPQHF

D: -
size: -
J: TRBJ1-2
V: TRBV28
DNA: TGTGCCAGCATTAACCCCGGGACACCAAGTCACTATGGCTACACCTTC
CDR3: CASINPGTPSHYGYTF

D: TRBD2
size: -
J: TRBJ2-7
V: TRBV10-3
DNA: TGTGCCATCAGTGACGTTCTAGCGGGGGGTATCGACGAGCAGTACTTC
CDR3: CAISDVLAGGIDEQYF

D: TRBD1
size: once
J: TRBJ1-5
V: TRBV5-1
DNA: TGCGCCAGCAGCTCAGACAGGGGACGCAATCAGCCCCAGCATTTT
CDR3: CASSSDRGRNQPQHF

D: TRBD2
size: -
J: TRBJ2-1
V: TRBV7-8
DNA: TGTGCCAGCAGCTTATTGTCTAGCGGGGGGAATCCCTCGAATGAGCAGTTCTTC
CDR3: CASSLLSSGGNPSNEQFF

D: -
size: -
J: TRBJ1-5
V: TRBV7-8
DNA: TGTGCCAGCAGCTTATACCTGATGCAGGGTGGAGATAGCAATCAGCCCCAGCATTTT
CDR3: CASSLYLMQGGDSNQPQHF

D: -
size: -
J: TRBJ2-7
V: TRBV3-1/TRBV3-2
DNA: TGTGCCAGCAGATCAAGATCGGAGCTGTACGAGCAGTACTTC
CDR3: CASRSRSELYEQYF

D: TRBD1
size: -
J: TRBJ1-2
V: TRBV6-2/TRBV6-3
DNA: TGTGCCAGCAGTTCTCATCGGGACAGGGTTAACTATGGCTACACCTTC
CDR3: CASSSHRDRVNYGYTF

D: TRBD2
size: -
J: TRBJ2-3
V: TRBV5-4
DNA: TGTGCCAGCAGCTCTCCTAGCGGGGTGAACACAGATACGCAGTATTTT
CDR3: CASSSPSGVNTDTQYF

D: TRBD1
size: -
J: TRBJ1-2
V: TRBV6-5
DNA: TGTGCCAGCACCCCGACAGGGCATGGCTACACCTTC
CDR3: CASTPTGHGYTF

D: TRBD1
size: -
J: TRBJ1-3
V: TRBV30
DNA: TGTGCCTGGAACCCCGACAGGGCCCCTGGAAACACCATATATTTT
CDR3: CAWNPDRAPGNTIYF

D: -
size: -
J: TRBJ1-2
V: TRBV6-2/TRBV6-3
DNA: TGTGCCAGCAGTTACTTTGGGGTGGGAGACTATGGCTACACCTTC
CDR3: CASSYFGVGDYGYTF

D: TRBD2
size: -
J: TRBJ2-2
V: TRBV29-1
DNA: TGCAGCGTTGCTGGGAGGGACACCGGGGAGCTGTTTTTT
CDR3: CSVAGRDTGELFF

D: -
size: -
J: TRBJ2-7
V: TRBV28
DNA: TGTGCCAGCAGTACGGGATACGAGCAGTACTTC
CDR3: CASSTGYEQYF

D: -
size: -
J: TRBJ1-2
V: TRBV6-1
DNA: TGTGCCAGCAGTGAAGGGGTATGGGAGCTTAACTATGGCTACACCTTC
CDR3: CASSEGVWELNYGYTF

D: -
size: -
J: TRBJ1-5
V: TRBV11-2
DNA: TGTGCCAGCAGCCTGGGGGGGGCGCACAATCAGCCCCAGCATTTT
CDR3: CASSLGGAHNQPQHF

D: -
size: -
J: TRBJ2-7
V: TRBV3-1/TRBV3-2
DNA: TGTGCCAGCAGCAGATCCGGGACAATTCCCTACGAGCAGTACTTC
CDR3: CASSRSGTIPYEQYF

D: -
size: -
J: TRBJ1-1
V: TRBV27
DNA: TGTGCCAGCAGTTTAAGCCGGAACACTGAAGCTTTCTTT
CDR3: CASSLSRNTEAFF

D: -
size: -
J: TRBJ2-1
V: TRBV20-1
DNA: TGCAGTGCTAGAGATCTCCCTGAGCAGTTCTTC
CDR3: CSARDLPEQFF

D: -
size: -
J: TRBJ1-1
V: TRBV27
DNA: TGTGCCAGCAGTCCGAGACCCTCAATGGGCCCTGAAGCTTTCTTT
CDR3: CASSPRPSMGPEAFF

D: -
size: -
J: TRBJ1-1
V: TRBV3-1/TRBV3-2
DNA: TGTGCCAGCAGCCAAGATTTTGGGGCCGATGAAGCTTTCTTT
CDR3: CASSQDFGADEAFF

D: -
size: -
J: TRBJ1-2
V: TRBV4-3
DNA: TGCGCCAGCAGCCAAGATTCGGCAGGGGCTTCGTACTTTGGCTACACCTTC
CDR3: CASSQDSAGASYFGYTF

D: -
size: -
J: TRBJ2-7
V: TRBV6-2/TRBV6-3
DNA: TGTGCCAGCAGTTACCGGGACAACTACGAGCAGTACTTC
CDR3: CASSYRDNYEQYF

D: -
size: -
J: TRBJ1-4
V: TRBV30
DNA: TGTGCCTGGAGTGGGGAGGGTCGGGAAAAACTGTTTTTT
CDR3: CAWSGEGREKLFF

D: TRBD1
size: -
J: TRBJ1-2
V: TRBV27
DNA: TGTGCCAGCAGCCGACAGGGAAACTATGGCTACACCTTC
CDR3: CASSRQGNYGYTF

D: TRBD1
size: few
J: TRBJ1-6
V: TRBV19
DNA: TGTGCCAGTAAGGGACAGGGGATCGGCTATAATTCACCCCTCCACTTT
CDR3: CASKGQGIGYNSPLHF

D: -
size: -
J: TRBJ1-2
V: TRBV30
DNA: TGTGCCTGGAGTGTAGTCCTTGGGACACCGATTAACTATGGCTACACCTTC
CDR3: CAWSVVLGTPINYGYTF

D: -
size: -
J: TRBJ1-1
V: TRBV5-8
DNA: TGTGCCAGCAACCCGTTCAGGGGACCTGAAGCTTTCTTT
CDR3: CASNPFRGPEAFF

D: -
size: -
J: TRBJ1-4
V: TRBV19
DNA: TGTGCCAGTAGTTCCCGTAGGGGAAATGAAAAACTGTTTTTT
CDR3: CASSSRRGNEKLFF

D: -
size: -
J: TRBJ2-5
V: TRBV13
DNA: TGTGCCAGCAGCCTTAGAGAGACCCAGTACTTC
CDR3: CASSLRETQYF

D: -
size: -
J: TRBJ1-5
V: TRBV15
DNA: TGTGCCACCAGCAGAGATTCAGGGAGCAATCAGCCCCAGCATTTT
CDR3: CATSRDSGSNQPQHF

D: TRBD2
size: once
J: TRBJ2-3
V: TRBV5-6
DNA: TGTGCCAGCAACCAAGGACTAGCGGGGGGGAGGATAGATACGCAGTATTTT
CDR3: CASNQGLAGGRIDTQYF

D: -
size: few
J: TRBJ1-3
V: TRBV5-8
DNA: TGTGCCAGCAGCGAGGCAGGAGGCGTAAACACCATATATTTT
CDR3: CASSEAGGVNTIYF

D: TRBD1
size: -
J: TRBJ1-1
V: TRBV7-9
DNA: TGTGCCAGCAGCCAATTCTCACAGGGGGCAGGGAACACTGAAGCTTTCTTT
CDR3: CASSQFSQGAGNTEAFF

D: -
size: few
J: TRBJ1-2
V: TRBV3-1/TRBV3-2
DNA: TGTGCCAGCAGCCAAAGCAGGGTGCTTGATGGCTACACCTTC
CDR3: CASSQSRVLDGYTF

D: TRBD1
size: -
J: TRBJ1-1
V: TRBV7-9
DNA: TGTGCCAGCAGCTTCGGGACAGGGTGGGAGGGCACTGAAGCTTTCTTT
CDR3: CASSFGTGWEGTEAFF

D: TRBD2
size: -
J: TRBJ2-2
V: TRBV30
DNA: TGTGCCTGGAGTGTACTAGCGGGAGTAGTCACCGGGGAGCTGTTTTTT
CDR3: CAWSVLAGVVTGELFF

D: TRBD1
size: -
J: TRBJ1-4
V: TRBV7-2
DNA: TGTGCCAGCAGCCCCGACAGGGGTACTGAAAAACTGTTTTTT
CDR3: CASSPDRGTEKLFF

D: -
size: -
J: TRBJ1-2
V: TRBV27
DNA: TGTGCCAGCAAACGTACCAGGAACGATAACTATGGCTACACCTTC
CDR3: CASKRTRNDNYGYTF

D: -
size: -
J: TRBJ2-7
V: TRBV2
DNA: TGTGCCAGCAGTGGGAGGGCCCCTTCCTACGAGCAGTACTTC
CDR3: CASSGRAPSYEQYF

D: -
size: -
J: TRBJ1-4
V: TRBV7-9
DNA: TGTGCCAGCAGCTTAGGCGTCGGTGAAAAACTGTTTTTT
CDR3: CASSLGVGEKLFF

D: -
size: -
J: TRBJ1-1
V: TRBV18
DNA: TGTGCCAGCTCACCACCGTTATCAGGGTTCAACACTGAAGCTTTCTTT
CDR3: CASSPPLSGFNTEAFF

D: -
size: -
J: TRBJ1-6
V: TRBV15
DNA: TGTGCCACCAGCAGAGATCTCCGGGGTTCACCCCTCCACTTT
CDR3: CATSRDLRGSPLHF

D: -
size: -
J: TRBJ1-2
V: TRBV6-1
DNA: TGTGCCAGCAGTGAGGATCCGAGGGAGGGCTACACCTTC
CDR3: CASSEDPREGYTF

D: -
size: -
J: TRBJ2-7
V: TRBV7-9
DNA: TGTGCCAGCAGCTCAGTTCACTACGAGCAGTACTTC
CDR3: CASSSVHYEQYF

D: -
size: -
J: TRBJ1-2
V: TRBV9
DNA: TGTGCCAGCACCCGTAGAGGGCAAACGACCAACTATGGCTACACCTTC
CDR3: CASTRRGQTTNYGYTF

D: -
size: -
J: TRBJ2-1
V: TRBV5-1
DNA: TGCGCCAGCAGGCCTCAGACTAGTATCGATGAGCAGTTCTTC
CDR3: CASRPQTSIDEQFF

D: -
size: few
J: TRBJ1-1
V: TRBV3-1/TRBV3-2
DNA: TGTGCCAGCAGCCAAGATCCGGGGAGGGGGGATGTTAGGACTGAAGCTTTCTTT
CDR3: CASSQDPGRGDVRTEAFF

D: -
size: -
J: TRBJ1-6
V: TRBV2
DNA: TGTGCCAGCAGTGAAGGGCCTCATAATTCACCCCTCCACTTT
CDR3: CASSEGPHNSPLHF